This note documents a single T cell receptor (beta chain) sequence. From germline, CDR1 is LGHDT and CDR2 YNNKEL (reference sequence). The CDR3 covers 14 residues. V lost 1 base to trimming and J lost 8 bases, with 9 bases between them. This sample is drawn from a study of blood T cell repertoires in COVID-19. Study overall: Samples came from the United States, Italy and Spain, spanning acute and convalescent COVID-19. T cells, B-cell-depleted T cells, or PBMCs supplied cDNA or gDNA.

Original analysis: Estimation of nucleated cell counts was performed using reference gene primer amplification. Method: immunoSEQ multiplex PCR; TCRdb's copy keeps in-frame clones and lacks some. V and J calls plus clone size are reproduced from that table; the DNA served to infer D and trimming. The sample contains about 190,000 clones, around 84% of which appear only once. This rearrangement joins TRBV3-1 (or the pseudogene TRBV3-2) to TRBJ1-6; a weak D match, TRBD1 (5 bases). The receptor was isolated from a human donor in a cohort sampled during active COVID-19. Specimen: peripheral blood. The chain's CDR3 is CASSQVSRDSPLHF. As DNA, the CDR3 is TGTGCCAGCAGCCAAGTATCCAGGGATTCACCCCTCCACTTT.